This T cell receptor beta chain was sequenced during a study of T cell repertoires in cytomegalovirus infection. TCRdb independently ran MiXCR on the reads; one entry per CDR3 protein. Of 200,000 to 300,000 distinct CDR3 sequences listed, approximately 9.2% are singletons. General study findings and limits: There were HLA-C-restricted CMV-specific TCR beta clonotypes dominating the ex vivo response.

The table lists this clonotype with many counts. What it binds is not known. The CDR3 sequence is 14 residues long. The V segment lost 5 bases and the J segment 8 bases; nucleotides outside the gene matches: 11. Germline CDR1 and CDR2: SGHTA and FQGNSA. The sample taken for sequencing was PBMCs. V gene TRBV7-2 combines with J gene TRBJ1-2, with 7 bases aligning to TRBD1. The clonotype was recovered from a human donor in good health (CMV status not recorded). Some clones in this sample may be carry-over from other donors' samples. CDR3 sequence: CASSHPGTANGYTF. CDR3 coding DNA: TGTGCCAGCAGCCATCCCGGGACAGCTAACGGCTACACCTTC. The complete variable domain, with remaining parts taken from reference TRBV7-2 and TRBJ1-2, reads GAGVSQSPSNKVTEKGKDVELRCDPISGHTALYWYRQSLGQGLEFLIYFQGNSAPDKSGLPSDRFSAERTGGSVSTLTIQRTQQEDSAVYLCASSHPGTANGYTFGSGTRLTVV.